This T cell receptor beta chain was observed in a study of blood T cell repertoires in COVID-19. Background on the study: Samples taken during acute and convalescent COVID-19 were collected in the United States, Italy and Spain. The cDNA or gDNA used as material had been derived from T cells, B-cell-depleted T cells, or PBMCs.

A Seattle source enrolled patients during active infection and followed them longitudinally. Generated by immunoSEQ multiplex PCR, the TCRdb table keeps only in-frame clones and is missing some. Here the sample spans roughly 110,000 clones, over 65% being singletons. This CDR3 has 13 residues. Germline lookup yields CDR1 MNHEY and CDR2 SVGAGI. Trimming cost V 5 bases and J 6 bases, with 13 bases left between them. This chain connects TRBV6-5 to TRBJ1-2, with no clear D. The TCR originated in a man older than 75 with COVID-19, enrolled during active disease. Material: peripheral blood. CDR3 sequence reads: CASSPPEVDGYTF. In nucleotides, the CDR3 is TGTGCCAGCAGTCCGCCTGAGGTGGATGGCTACACCTTC.